Listed below are T cell receptor beta chains from one sample, sequenced in a study of cytomegalovirus exposure and HLA in healthy donors. Some clones are missing from TCRdb's copy, which holds only in-frame ones; the method was immunoSEQ multiplex PCR. The data hold approximately 190,000 clones, with around 84% observed a single time. What was sequenced was PBMCs. These receptors were obtained from a woman aged 50 to 60 in good health and CMV-seropositive. CDR3s include the opening cysteine and the closing phenylalanine or tryptophan. D genes are given only for firm matches. Expanded clones are given a class, and other clones once, few, many or no size at all.

abundance: -
j_gene: TRBJ2-2
d_gene: -
v_gene: TRBV4-1
CDR3aa: CASSQDRGGAAIRELFF
CDR3nt: TGCGCCAGCAGCCAAGATAGAGGGGGGGCCGCTATTAGGGAGCTGTTTTTT

abundance: -
j_gene: TRBJ1-5
d_gene: TRBD1
v_gene: TRBV5-1
CDR3aa: CASSNRGQGPSQHF
CDR3nt: TGTGCCAGCAGCAATCGGGGACAGGGCCCGTCCCAGCATTTT

abundance: -
j_gene: TRBJ2-3
d_gene: TRBD2
v_gene: TRBV5-1
CDR3aa: CASSSDGGGGANTQYF
CDR3nt: TGCGCCAGCAGCTCGGATGGGGGCGGGGGGGCAAATACGCAGTATTTT

abundance: -
j_gene: TRBJ2-7
d_gene: -
v_gene: TRBV7-9
CDR3aa: CSSSLAGRGEKYF
CDR3nt: TGTTCCAGCAGCTTAGCCGGCAGGGGAGAGAAGTACTTC

abundance: -
j_gene: TRBJ1-6
d_gene: -
v_gene: TRBV18
CDR3aa: CASSPGTTSNSPLHF
CDR3nt: TGTGCCAGCTCGCCCGGGACAACCTCTAATTCACCCCTCCACTTT

abundance: few
j_gene: TRBJ2-2
d_gene: TRBD1
v_gene: TRBV5-4
CDR3aa: CASSKDRTGELFF
CDR3nt: TGTGCCAGCAGCAAGGACAGGACCGGGGAGCTGTTTTTT

abundance: -
j_gene: TRBJ2-1
d_gene: TRBD1
v_gene: TRBV7-2
CDR3aa: CASSSTGGYSNEQFF
CDR3nt: TGTGCCAGCAGCTCGACAGGGGGATACTCCAATGAGCAGTTCTTC

abundance: once
j_gene: TRBJ1-1
d_gene: -
v_gene: TRBV9
CDR3aa: CASSVVQGEAFF
CDR3nt: TGTGCCAGCAGCGTAGTACAGGGTGAAGCTTTCTTT

abundance: -
j_gene: TRBJ2-1
d_gene: TRBD2
v_gene: TRBV5-1
CDR3aa: CASSSGGLTANEQFF
CDR3nt: TGCGCCAGCAGCTCGGGGGGACTCACTGCAAATGAGCAGTTCTTC

abundance: once
j_gene: TRBJ2-7
d_gene: -
v_gene: TRBV18
CDR3aa: CASSSGWQGYNEQYF
CDR3nt: TGTGCCAGCTCATCCGGATGGCAGGGGTACAACGAGCAGTACTTC

abundance: -
j_gene: TRBJ2-5
d_gene: TRBD2
v_gene: TRBV9
CDR3aa: CASSVASGAKETQYF
CDR3nt: TGTGCCAGCAGCGTAGCTAGCGGGGCTAAGGAGACCCAGTACTTC

abundance: -
j_gene: TRBJ1-2
d_gene: TRBD1
v_gene: TRBV7-2
CDR3aa: CASSLTQGALDYGYTF
CDR3nt: TGTGCCAGCAGTCTAACCCAGGGGGCGCTGGACTATGGCTACACCTTC

abundance: -
j_gene: TRBJ1-3
d_gene: -
v_gene: TRBV5-1
CDR3aa: CASSLNLGGSGNTIYF
CDR3nt: TGCGCCAGCAGCTTGAATCTGGGGGGCTCTGGAAACACCATATATTTT

abundance: -
j_gene: TRBJ2-7
d_gene: TRBD2
v_gene: TRBV2
CDR3aa: CASTGTSGGPIGQYF
CDR3nt: TGTGCCAGCACCGGGACTAGCGGGGGACCTATCGGGCAGTACTTC

abundance: -
j_gene: TRBJ2-3
d_gene: TRBD2
v_gene: TRBV28
CDR3aa: CASSTPRSSGVTDTQYF
CDR3nt: TGTGCCAGCAGTACCCCGAGGAGTAGCGGGGTCACAGATACGCAGTATTTT

abundance: -
j_gene: TRBJ2-2
d_gene: TRBD1
v_gene: TRBV6-4
CDR3aa: CASSDSDRLNTGELFF
CDR3nt: TGTGCCAGCAGTGACTCGGACAGGCTGAACACCGGGGAGCTGTTTTTT

abundance: -
j_gene: TRBJ2-1
d_gene: TRBD2
v_gene: TRBV2
CDR3aa: CASETSGSVEQFF
CDR3nt: TGTGCCAGCGAGACTAGCGGTAGTGTTGAGCAGTTCTTC

abundance: -
j_gene: TRBJ1-6
d_gene: -
v_gene: TRBV6-1
CDR3aa: CASSDTSSYNSPLHF
CDR3nt: TGTGCCAGCAGTGACACGAGCTCCTATAATTCACCCCTCCACTTT

abundance: -
j_gene: TRBJ2-3
d_gene: TRBD1
v_gene: TRBV6-4
CDR3aa: CASSDPGQATDTQYF
CDR3nt: TGTGCCAGCAGTGACCCGGGACAGGCCACAGATACGCAGTATTTT

abundance: -
j_gene: TRBJ2-1
d_gene: -
v_gene: TRBV7-9
CDR3aa: CASSPESLTQAYNEQFF
CDR3nt: TGTGCCAGCAGCCCCGAAAGCCTCACACAGGCCTACAATGAGCAGTTCTTC

abundance: -
j_gene: TRBJ1-4
d_gene: TRBD1
v_gene: TRBV7-6
CDR3aa: CASSLIGQGARKLFF
CDR3nt: TGTGCCAGCAGCTTAATTGGACAGGGGGCGAGAAAACTGTTTTTT

abundance: -
j_gene: TRBJ2-1
d_gene: -
v_gene: TRBV19
CDR3aa: CASSPLLGGAYNEQFF
CDR3nt: TGTGCCAGTAGTCCCCTTTTGGGCGGGGCCTACAATGAGCAGTTCTTC

abundance: -
j_gene: TRBJ2-3
d_gene: TRBD2
v_gene: TRBV6-8
CDR3aa: CASSLAGGESTDTQYF
CDR3nt: TGTGCCAGCAGTCTAGCGGGGGGCGAGAGCACAGATACGCAGTATTTT

abundance: once
j_gene: TRBJ2-7
d_gene: -
v_gene: TRBV27
CDR3aa: CASSDTSSHEQYF
CDR3nt: TGTGCCAGCAGCGATACTAGTTCCCACGAGCAGTACTTC

abundance: -
j_gene: TRBJ1-1
d_gene: TRBD1
v_gene: TRBV6-5
CDR3aa: CASSYTRQGGTEAFF
CDR3nt: TGTGCCAGCAGTTACACACGACAGGGTGGAACTGAAGCTTTCTTT

abundance: -
j_gene: TRBJ2-1
d_gene: TRBD2
v_gene: TRBV6-5
CDR3aa: CASRYGSSGGAGEQFF
CDR3nt: TGTGCCAGCAGATACGGTAGTAGCGGGGGGGCAGGGGAGCAGTTCTTC

abundance: -
j_gene: TRBJ2-3
d_gene: -
v_gene: TRBV5-1
CDR3aa: CASSSLGGTSGDTQYF
CDR3nt: TGCGCCAGTTCTTCATTGGGAGGCACGTCTGGAGATACGCAGTATTTT

abundance: -
j_gene: TRBJ2-5
d_gene: TRBD2
v_gene: TRBV7-7
CDR3aa: CASSLGLAEGETQYF
CDR3nt: TGTGCTAGCAGCTTAGGACTAGCGGAGGGGGAGACCCAGTACTTC

abundance: -
j_gene: TRBJ2-4
d_gene: TRBD2
v_gene: TRBV6-6
CDR3aa: CASSYNAGGDIQYF
CDR3nt: TGTGCCAGCAGTTATAATGCGGGGGGGGACATTCAGTACTTC

abundance: -
j_gene: TRBJ2-2
d_gene: -
v_gene: TRBV7-3
CDR3aa: CASSLSGRRLDTGELFF
CDR3nt: TGTGCCAGCAGCTTAAGTGGGCGCCGTTTGGACACCGGGGAGCTGTTTTTT

abundance: -
j_gene: TRBJ2-5
d_gene: TRBD2
v_gene: TRBV7-9
CDR3aa: CASSLGLAGGQETQYF
CDR3nt: TGTGCCAGCAGCTTAGGACTAGCGGGGGGACAAGAGACCCAGTACTTC

abundance: -
j_gene: TRBJ2-1
d_gene: TRBD2
v_gene: TRBV5-1
CDR3aa: CASSLTGRGARPHNEQFF
CDR3nt: TGCGCCAGCAGCTTGACTGGGCGGGGGGCCCGGCCGCACAATGAGCAGTTCTTC

abundance: -
j_gene: TRBJ2-7
d_gene: TRBD2
v_gene: TRBV5-4
CDR3aa: CASSFSGGSYEQYF
CDR3nt: TGTGCCAGCAGCTTCAGCGGGGGGTCCTACGAGCAGTACTTC

abundance: -
j_gene: TRBJ2-4
d_gene: -
v_gene: TRBV7-2
CDR3aa: CASSFNRENIQYF
CDR3nt: TGTGCCAGCAGCTTTAACAGGGAAAACATTCAGTACTTC

abundance: -
j_gene: TRBJ2-7
d_gene: TRBD1
v_gene: TRBV30
CDR3aa: CAWSVRDRFSYEQYF
CDR3nt: TGTGCCTGGAGTGTAAGGGACAGGTTCTCCTACGAGCAGTACTTC

abundance: -
j_gene: TRBJ2-7
d_gene: TRBD1
v_gene: TRBV6-1
CDR3aa: CASSESRRTGGFYEQYF
CDR3nt: TGTGCCAGCAGTGAATCTCGCCGGACAGGGGGCTTCTACGAGCAGTACTTC

abundance: -
j_gene: TRBJ2-2
d_gene: TRBD2
v_gene: TRBV7-2
CDR3aa: CASSTLGGAGGGGELFF
CDR3nt: TGTGCCAGCAGCACCCTGGGCGGAGCGGGGGGAGGTGGGGAGCTGTTTTTT

abundance: -
j_gene: TRBJ2-3
d_gene: -
v_gene: TRBV6-5
CDR3aa: CASSQLGARTDTQYF
CDR3nt: TGTGCCAGCAGCCAGTTAGGGGCCCGCACAGATACGCAGTATTTT

abundance: -
j_gene: TRBJ2-3
d_gene: TRBD2
v_gene: TRBV4-1
CDR3aa: CASSQILAGGMDTQYF
CDR3nt: TGCGCCAGCAGCCAAATTCTAGCGGGGGGGATGGATACGCAGTATTTT

abundance: -
j_gene: TRBJ1-4
d_gene: TRBD1
v_gene: TRBV6-1
CDR3aa: CASSEYQGAGEKLFF
CDR3nt: TGTGCCAGCAGTGAATACCAGGGGGCAGGGGAAAAACTGTTTTTT

abundance: -
j_gene: TRBJ1-6
d_gene: -
v_gene: TRBV5-8
CDR3aa: CASSLGRRSNSPLHF
CDR3nt: TGTGCCAGCAGCTTGGGCCGTCGGAGTAATTCACCCCTCCACTTT

abundance: -
j_gene: TRBJ2-5
d_gene: TRBD2
v_gene: TRBV5-4
CDR3aa: CASSLGSGASQETQYF
CDR3nt: TGTGCCAGCAGCTTGGGTAGCGGGGCTTCCCAAGAGACCCAGTACTTC

abundance: once
j_gene: TRBJ2-5
d_gene: TRBD1
v_gene: TRBV19
CDR3aa: CASRQGAGETQYF
CDR3nt: TGTGCCAGTAGACAGGGGGCTGGAGAGACCCAGTACTTC

abundance: few
j_gene: TRBJ2-7
d_gene: -
v_gene: TRBV6-1
CDR3aa: CASIRGQGAYEQYF
CDR3nt: TGTGCCAGCATTCGGGGACAAGGAGCCTACGAGCAGTACTTC

abundance: -
j_gene: TRBJ2-1
d_gene: -
v_gene: TRBV5-6
CDR3aa: CASSARDNYNEQFF
CDR3nt: TGTGCCAGCAGCGCCCGGGACAATTACAATGAGCAGTTCTTC

abundance: -
j_gene: TRBJ2-7
d_gene: -
v_gene: TRBV7-3
CDR3aa: CASSQNGGSSYEQYF
CDR3nt: TGTGCCAGCAGCCAAAACGGGGGTAGCTCCTACGAGCAGTACTTC

abundance: -
j_gene: TRBJ2-4
d_gene: TRBD2
v_gene: TRBV5-4
CDR3aa: CASSSSSTGTRTRNIQYF
CDR3nt: TGTGCCAGCAGCTCATCTTCAACCGGGACTAGAACTAGAAACATTCAGTACTTC

abundance: -
j_gene: TRBJ2-1
d_gene: -
v_gene: TRBV7-2
CDR3aa: CASSLVAEQFF
CDR3nt: TGTGCCAGCAGCTTAGTGGCTGAGCAGTTCTTC

abundance: -
j_gene: TRBJ2-5
d_gene: TRBD2
v_gene: TRBV7-3
CDR3aa: CASSLSGLPPEETQYF
CDR3nt: TGTGCCAGCAGCTTATCGGGACTACCCCCGGAAGAGACCCAGTACTTC

abundance: -
j_gene: TRBJ2-7
d_gene: TRBD2
v_gene: TRBV5-1
CDR3aa: CASSAGLAGAEQYF
CDR3nt: TGCGCCAGCAGCGCCGGACTAGCGGGGGCCGAGCAGTACTTC

abundance: -
j_gene: TRBJ2-5
d_gene: -
v_gene: TRBV7-3
CDR3aa: CASSLEAPRTQYF
CDR3nt: TGTGCCAGCAGCTTAGAAGCCCCGAGGACCCAGTACTTC

abundance: -
j_gene: TRBJ2-7
d_gene: -
v_gene: TRBV4-1
CDR3aa: CASSQVGGYSYEQYF
CDR3nt: TGCGCCAGCAGCCAAGTGGGGGGTTACTCCTACGAGCAGTACTTC

abundance: few
j_gene: TRBJ2-2
d_gene: -
v_gene: TRBV28
CDR3aa: CASSLTRQGGTGELFF
CDR3nt: TGTGCCAGCAGCCTAACTCGTCAGGGAGGCACCGGGGAGCTGTTTTTT

abundance: -
j_gene: TRBJ2-7
d_gene: TRBD2
v_gene: TRBV7-2
CDR3aa: CASSPGGRGRPYEQYF
CDR3nt: TGTGCCAGCAGCCCGGGGGGGCGGGGCCGTCCTTACGAGCAGTACTTC

abundance: -
j_gene: TRBJ2-7
d_gene: TRBD1
v_gene: TRBV6-1
CDR3aa: CASTRTGGNSEQYF
CDR3nt: TGTGCCAGCACGCGGACAGGGGGAAACAGCGAGCAGTACTTC